A selection of T cell receptor beta chains follows, all from one sample in a study of Graves' ophthalmopathy and Graves' hyperthyroidism. MiXCR was run by TCRdb on the multiplex PCR reads, yielding one entry per CDR3 protein. The table records 600,000 to 700,000 distinct CDR3 sequences, roughly two fifths of them present only once. The specimen was peripheral blood. The receptors derive from an adult man with Graves' ophthalmopathy. Each CDR3 is given with its conserved first and last residue. D genes are given only for firm matches. Size is omitted from some rows. Given values are once, few, many or a class for expanded clones.

12 | many | TRBJ1-5 | - | TRBV20-1 | CSATDFNQPQHF | TGCAGTGCTACGGATTTCAATCAGCCCCAGCATTTT
15 | many | TRBJ2-7 | - | TRBV7-9 | CASSPTVIYPYEQYF | TGTGCCAGCAGCCCTACCGTCATCTACCCTTACGAGCAGTACTTC
14 | many | TRBJ2-7 | TRBD1 | TRBV14 | CASSPRGTIYEQYF | TGTGCCAGCAGCCCCAGGGGGACCATCTACGAGCAGTACTTC
15 | - | TRBJ2-5 | TRBD1 | TRBV4-1 | CASSQGDRVSETQYF | TGCGCCAGCAGCCAAGGTGACAGGGTATCAGAGACCCAGTACTTC
12 | - | TRBJ1-4 | TRBD1 | TRBV24-1 | CATSGQGTGLFF | TGTGCCACCAGTGGACAGGGCACCGGGCTGTTTTTT
12 | few | TRBJ2-3 | - | TRBV7-3 | CASSPRTDTQYF | TGTGCCAGCAGCCCCCGGACAGATACGCAGTATTTT
15 | - | TRBJ2-3 | TRBD2 | TRBV7-3 | CASSLKGLAGGTQYF | TGTGCCAGCAGCTTAAAGGGACTAGCGGGAGGAACGCAGTATTTT
14 | many | TRBJ1-1 | - | TRBV10-2 | CASAQVLSRTEAFF | TGCGCCAGCGCGCAGGTCCTCTCCCGCACTGAAGCTTTCTTT
15 | - | TRBJ2-5 | TRBD2 | TRBV7-9 | CANSLGLADQETQYF | TGTGCCAACAGCTTGGGACTAGCGGACCAAGAGACCCAGTACTTC
15 | many | TRBJ1-4 | TRBD1 | TRBV7-9 | CASSIRQGVGEKLFF | TGTGCCAGCAGCATACGACAGGGGGTAGGCGAAAAACTGTTTTTT
17 | - | TRBJ2-2 | - | TRBV5-6 | CASSPSGQGGDTGELFF | TGTGCCAGCAGCCCCAGCGGGCAGGGCGGGGACACCGGGGAGCTGTTTTTT
17 | few | TRBJ2-3 | TRBD2 | TRBV7-8 | CASSQVGRGRGTDTQYF | TGTGCCAGCAGCCAAGTCGGTCGCGGGAGGGGCACAGATACGCAGTATTTT
14 | - | TRBJ2-2 | - | TRBV19 | CASSIFSFSGELFF | TGTGCCAGTAGTATATTCAGTTTCTCCGGGGAGCTGTTTTTT
16 | - | TRBJ2-1 | TRBD1 | TRBV19 | CASSTLPGQVYNEQFF | TGTGCCAGTAGTACCCTTCCGGGACAGGTCTACAATGAGCAGTTCTTC
13 | many | TRBJ2-5 | - | TRBV9 | CASSPQGVETQYF | TGTGCCAGCAGCCCGCAGGGTGTAGAGACCCAGTACTTC
16 | many | TRBJ1-6 | - | TRBV7-3 | CASRERLGSYNSPLHF | TGTGCCAGCAGGGAACGGCTGGGGTCCTATAATTCACCCCTCCACTTT
13 | few | TRBJ1-2 | - | TRBV20-1 | CSANYPRPYGYTF | TGCAGTGCTAATTATCCGCGTCCTTATGGCTACACCTTC
14 | - | TRBJ1-5 | - | TRBV19 | CASSGGGNNQPQHF | TGTGCCAGTAGTGGGGGGGGTAACAATCAGCCCCAGCATTTT
15 | many | TRBJ1-1 | - | TRBV7-8 | CASSLARFRGTEAFF | TGTGCCAGCAGCCTCGCCCGATTCAGGGGCACTGAAGCTTTCTTT
16 | many | TRBJ1-5 | TRBD1 | TRBV6-5 | CASSGGQPYSNQPQHF | TGTGCCAGCAGTGGGGGACAGCCTTATAGCAATCAGCCCCAGCATTTT
15 | - | TRBJ1-1 | - | TRBV7-2 | CASSREERANTEAFF | TGTGCCAGCAGCCGGGAAGAGAGGGCGAACACTGAAGCTTTCTTT
15 | - | TRBJ1-6 | TRBD1 | TRBV2 | CASSDLGTANSPLHF | TGTGCCAGCAGTGATTTAGGGACAGCAAATTCACCCCTCCACTTT
16 | - | TRBJ2-2 | - | TRBV7-9 | CASSRPGGPVVGELFF | TGTGCCAGCAGTCGACCCGGGGGCCCAGTCGTCGGGGAGCTGTTTTTT
13 | - | TRBJ1-2 | - | TRBV6-5 | CASSGGGEGGYTF | TGTGCCAGCTCGGGAGGAGGCGAGGGTGGCTACACCTTC
13 | many | TRBJ1-4 | TRBD1 | TRBV10-3 | CAISRDRGGKLFF | TGTGCCATCAGTAGAGACAGGGGAGGAAAACTGTTTTTT
13 | many | TRBJ1-5 | TRBD1 | TRBV4-1 | CASSQTGVQPQHF | TGCGCCAGCAGCCAGACAGGGGTTCAGCCCCAGCATTTT
19 | - | TRBJ2-5 | TRBD2 | TRBV25-1 | CASSEGGTSGGSYQETQYF | TGTGCCAGCAGTGAAGGGGGGACTAGCGGGGGGTCGTACCAAGAGACCCAGTACTTC
14 | - | TRBJ1-2 | - | TRBV18 | CASLVTTARYGYTF | TGTGCCAGCTTAGTAACTACAGCGCGCTATGGCTACACCTTC
16 | many | TRBJ2-5 | - | TRBV15 | CATSKGRGPAGETQYF | TGTGCCACCAGCAAGGGCCGGGGGCCGGCGGGAGAGACCCAGTACTTC
15 | few | TRBJ1-4 | - | TRBV6-4 | CASSSTGFVREKLFF | TGTGCCAGCAGTAGTACAGGTTTCGTACGCGAAAAACTGTTTTTT
13 | many | TRBJ1-1 | TRBD1 | TRBV29-1 | CSVYRGLNTEAFF | TGCAGCGTTTACAGGGGTTTGAACACTGAAGCTTTCTTT
14 | - | TRBJ2-7 | TRBD2 | TRBV25-1 | CASVRLAGDYEQYF | TGTGCCAGCGTTCGACTAGCGGGAGACTACGAGCAGTACTTC
14 | many | TRBJ2-7 | - | TRBV2 | CASIEGGASYEQYF | TGTGCCAGCATCGAAGGAGGGGCTTCCTACGAGCAGTACTTC
13 | many | TRBJ1-1 | - | TRBV4-3 | CASSRRRGAEAFF | TGCGCCAGCAGCCGCCGAAGGGGCGCTGAAGCTTTCTTT
14 | - | TRBJ2-7 | TRBD1 | TRBV10-2 | CASSTSGTGIGQYF | TGCGCCAGCAGTACCTCCGGGACAGGGATCGGGCAGTACTTC
16 | many | TRBJ1-4 | - | TRBV7-9 | CASSSDGRGPNEKLFF | TGTGCCAGCAGCTCAGATGGCAGGGGTCCCAATGAAAAACTGTTTTTT